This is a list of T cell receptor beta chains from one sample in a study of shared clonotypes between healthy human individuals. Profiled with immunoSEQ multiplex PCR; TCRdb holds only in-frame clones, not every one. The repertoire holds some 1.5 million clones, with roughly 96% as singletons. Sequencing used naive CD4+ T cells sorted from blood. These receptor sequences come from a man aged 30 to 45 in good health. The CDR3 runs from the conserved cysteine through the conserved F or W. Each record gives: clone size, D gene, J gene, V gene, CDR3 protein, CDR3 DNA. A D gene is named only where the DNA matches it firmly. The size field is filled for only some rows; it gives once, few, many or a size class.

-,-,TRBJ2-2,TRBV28,CASSLSTRLVGELFF,TGTGCCAGCAGTTTATCAACTAGGTTGGTCGGGGAGCTGTTTTTT
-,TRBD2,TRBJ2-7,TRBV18,CASSPRTGGIGYEQYF,TGTGCCAGCTCACCGAGGACGGGGGGGATCGGGTACGAGCAGTACTTC
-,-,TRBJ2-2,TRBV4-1,CASRGYSRNTGELFF,TGCGCCAGCAGGGGGTACAGCAGGAACACCGGGGAGCTGTTTTTT
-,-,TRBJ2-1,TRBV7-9,CASSSDSYNEQFF,TGTGCCAGCAGCTCTGACAGCTACAATGAGCAGTTCTTC
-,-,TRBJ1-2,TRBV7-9,CASQGSRFRRPSYGYTF,TGTGCCAGCCAGGGCAGCCGGTTTCGCCGGCCTTCTTATGGCTACACCTTC
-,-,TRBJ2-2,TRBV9,CASSVDGAVTGELFF,TGTGCCAGCAGCGTTGACGGGGCAGTCACCGGGGAGCTGTTTTTT
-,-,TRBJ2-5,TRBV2,CASSYGETQYF,TGTGCCAGCAGCTATGGGGAGACCCAGTACTTC
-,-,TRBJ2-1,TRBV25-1,CASSGLYHSEQFF,TGTGCCAGCAGTGGACTCTACCACAGTGAGCAGTTCTTC
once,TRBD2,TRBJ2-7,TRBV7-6,CASSLRDREGLYF,TGTGCCAGCAGCTTACGGGATCGGGAGGGTCTGTACTTC
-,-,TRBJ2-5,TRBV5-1,CARIIEGEGETQYF,TGCGCCAGGATCATAGAGGGAGAGGGGGAGACCCAGTACTTC
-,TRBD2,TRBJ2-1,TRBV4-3,CASSQDEETSGSSYNEQFF,TGCGCCAGCAGCCAAGACGAAGAGACTAGCGGGAGCTCCTACAATGAGCAGTTCTTC
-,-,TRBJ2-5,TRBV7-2,CASSLGRRETQYF,TGTGCCAGCAGCTTAGGGAGGAGGGAGACCCAGTACTTC
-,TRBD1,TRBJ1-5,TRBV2,CASRGQGDSNQPQHF,TGTGCCAGCAGGGGACAGGGCGATAGCAATCAGCCCCAGCATTTT
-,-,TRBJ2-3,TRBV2,CASMRRSLADTQYF,TGTGCCAGCATGAGGCGGTCTTTGGCAGATACGCAGTATTTT